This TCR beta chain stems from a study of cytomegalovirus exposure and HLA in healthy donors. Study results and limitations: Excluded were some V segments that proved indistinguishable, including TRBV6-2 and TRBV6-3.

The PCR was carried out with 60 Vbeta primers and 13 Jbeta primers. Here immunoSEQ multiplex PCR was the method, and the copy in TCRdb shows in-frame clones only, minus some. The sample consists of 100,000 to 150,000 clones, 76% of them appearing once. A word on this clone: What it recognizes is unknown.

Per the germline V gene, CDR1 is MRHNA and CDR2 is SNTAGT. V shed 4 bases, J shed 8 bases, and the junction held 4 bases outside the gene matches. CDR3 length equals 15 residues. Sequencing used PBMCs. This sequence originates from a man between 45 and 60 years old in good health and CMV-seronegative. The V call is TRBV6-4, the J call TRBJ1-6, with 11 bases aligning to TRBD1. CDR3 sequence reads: CASSARTGGDSPLHF. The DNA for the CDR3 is TGTGCCAGCAGTGCCCGGACAGGGGGCGATTCACCCCTCCACTTT.